These T cell receptor beta chains were read from a single sample in a study of blood T cell repertoires in COVID-19. The protocol was immunoSEQ multiplex PCR, while the TCRdb copy is restricted to in-frame clones and leaves out a portion. The sample lists tens of thousands of clones, just over 85% occurring once. Sequences were obtained from peripheral blood. The receptors here all came from a man aged 45-65 years with acute or convalescent COVID-19. CDR3s include the opening cysteine and the closing phenylalanine or tryptophan.

J | V | CDR3
TRBJ2-6 | TRBV7-2 | CASSPGWTASRGANVLTF
TRBJ2-7 | TRBV28 | CASSPPDRDYEQYF
TRBJ1-4 | TRBV27 | CASSLSAGWLEKLFF
TRBJ2-1 | TRBV7-3 | CASSSGQGAYEQFF
TRBJ1-1 | TRBV20-1 | CSASEYGDRGSTEAFF
TRBJ1-2 | TRBV14 | CASSQMTGTVNYGYTF
TRBJ1-1 | TRBV5-1 | CASSLTPGQVTEAFF
TRBJ2-5 | TRBV7-6 | CASSLRWGPEGTQYF
TRBJ1-2 | TRBV6-4 | CASREGVGDYGYTF
TRBJ1-1 | TRBV27 | CASSFFRNTEAFF